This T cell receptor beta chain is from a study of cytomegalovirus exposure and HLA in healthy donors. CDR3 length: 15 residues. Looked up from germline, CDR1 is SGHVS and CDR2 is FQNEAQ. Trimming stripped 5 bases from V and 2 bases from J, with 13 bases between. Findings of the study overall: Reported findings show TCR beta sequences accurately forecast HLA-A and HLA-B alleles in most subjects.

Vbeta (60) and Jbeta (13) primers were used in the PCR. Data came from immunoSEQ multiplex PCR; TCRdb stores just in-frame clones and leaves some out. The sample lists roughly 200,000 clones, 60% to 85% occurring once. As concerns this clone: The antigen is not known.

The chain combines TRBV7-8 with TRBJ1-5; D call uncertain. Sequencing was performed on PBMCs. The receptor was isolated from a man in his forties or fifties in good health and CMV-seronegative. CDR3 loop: CASSAYRSGNQPQHF. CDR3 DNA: TGTGCCAGCAGCGCCTACAGATCCGGCAATCAGCCCCAGCATTTT.